This T cell receptor beta chain was sequenced for a study of blood T cell repertoires in COVID-19. Looking at the study overall: The United States, Italy and Spain supplied acute and convalescent COVID-19 samples. Sample material is recorded as cDNA or gDNA derived from T cells, B-cell-depleted T cells, or PBMCs.

CDR3 length equals 11 residues. The germline CDR1 and CDR2 sequences are DFQATT and SNEGSKA (reference sequence). Trimming removed 6 bases from V and 11 bases from J, with 16 bases in between. Authors' processing steps: Amplification with reference gene primers provided the estimates of nucleated cell counts. Some clones are missing from TCRdb's copy, which holds only in-frame ones; the method was immunoSEQ multiplex PCR. V, J and clone size were drawn from that table, and D and trimming were deduced from the DNA. The sample lists roughly 250,000 clones, over 80% occurring once. The genes are TRBV20-1 and TRBJ1-2; D might be TRBD1 (6 bases). This TCR was sampled from a woman between 40 and 55 years old with acute or convalescent COVID-19. The sample taken for sequencing was peripheral blood. The CDR3 DNA is TGCAGTGCCACCCCAGGGGCTGGATACACCTTC. Its translation: CSATPGAGYTF.